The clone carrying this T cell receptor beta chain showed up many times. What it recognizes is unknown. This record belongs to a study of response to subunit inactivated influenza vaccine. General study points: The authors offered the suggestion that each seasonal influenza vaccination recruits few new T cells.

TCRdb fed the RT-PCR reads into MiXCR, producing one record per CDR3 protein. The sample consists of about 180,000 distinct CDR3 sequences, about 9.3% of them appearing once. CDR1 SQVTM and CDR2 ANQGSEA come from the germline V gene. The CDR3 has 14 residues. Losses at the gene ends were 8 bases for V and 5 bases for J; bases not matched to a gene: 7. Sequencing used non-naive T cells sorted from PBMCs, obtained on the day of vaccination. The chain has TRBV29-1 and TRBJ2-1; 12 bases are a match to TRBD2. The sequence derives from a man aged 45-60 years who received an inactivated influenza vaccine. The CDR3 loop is CSYSRLAGDNEQFF. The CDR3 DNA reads TGCAGCTATTCGAGACTAGCGGGGGACAATGAGCAGTTCTTC.